A single sample is the source of the 9 T cell receptor beta chains below, sequenced in a study of cytomegalovirus exposure and HLA in healthy donors. Profiling relied on immunoSEQ multiplex PCR, and the TCRdb table lists in-frame clones only, not all of them. The sample shows roughly 140,000 clones, around 90% of them seen only once. What was sequenced was PBMCs. The receptors stem from a woman aged 18 to 35 in good health and CMV-seropositive.

This chain uses TRBV9 with TRBJ2-5; 8 nucleotides line up with TRBD1. V lost 0 bases and J lost 5; bases outside the gene matches: 9. The germline V gene encodes CDR1 SGDLS and CDR2 YYNGEE. This CDR3 contains 16 residues. The CDR3 sequence is CASSVDVTGGPETQYF. For the CDR3, the DNA is TGTGCCAGCAGCGTAGACGTAACAGGGGGTCCGGAGACCCAGTACTTC.

V usage is TRBV4-2 and J usage is TRBJ1-1; D is possibly TRBD1 (6 bases). The CDR3 has 14 residues. The germline CDR1 and CDR2 sequences are LGHNA and YNFKEQ. With 0 bases removed from V and 3 bases from J, the gap between germline ends came to 8 bases. The CDR3 region has the DNA TGTGCCAGCAGCCAAGAAGGGGGTCACACTGAAGCTTTCTTT. Translating gives CASSQEGGHTEAFF.

The gene calls are TRBV18 and TRBJ2-7; 7 nucleotides match TRBD1. The germline CDR1 and CDR2 sequences are KGHSH and LQKENI. V was pared by 2 bases and J by 4 bases, with 8 bases of the junction left unmatched. This CDR3 has 15 amino acids. DNA for the CDR3: TGTGCCAGCTCACCAACGGTAGGGGGCCCGTACGAGCAGTACTTC. This gives the protein CASSPTVGGPYEQYF.

This clone occurred once. The chain joins TRBV19 to TRBJ1-5, with a tentative D call TRBD1 (6 bases). Trimming pared 3 bases from V and 7 bases from J, leaving 22 bases between. CDR1 and CDR2 from the germline V gene are LNHDA and SQIVND (reference sequence). The CDR3 has 17 amino acids. For the CDR3, the DNA is TGTGCCAGTAGTATTGCCGTCGGGGGGGCCGTCGTACAGCCCCAGCATTTT. Protein product: CASSIAVGGAVVQPQHF.

This clone showed up just a few times. The rearrangement uses TRBV18 and TRBJ1-5, with 7 bases matching TRBD1. This CDR3 has 13 amino acids. In germline, CDR1 is KGHSH, CDR2 LQKENI. V trimming: 4 bases; J trimming: 4 bases; junction bases outside the gene matches: 1. The CDR3 DNA reads TGTGCCAGCTCACAGGACAGGAATCAGCCCCAGCATTTT. It encodes CASSQDRNQPQHF.

This clone came up many times. This chain uses TRBV7-2 with TRBJ2-1, with TRBD2 identical over 11 bases. Trimming at V came to 1 base and at J to 8 bases, leaving 4 bases not matched to a gene. The germline V gene has CDR1 SGHTA and CDR2 FQGNSA. The CDR3 is 15 residues long. CDR3 DNA sequence: TGTGCCAGCAGCTTAGTAGCGGGAGGGCCGCATGAGCAGTTCTTC. Protein sequence: CASSLVAGGPHEQFF.

The chain couples TRBV30 to TRBJ2-3, with TRBD2 matching 7 bases. The germline gives CDR1 GTSNPN, CDR2 SVGIG (reference sequence). The CDR3 runs to 15 residues. V shed 2 bases, J shed 6 bases, and the junction held 11 bases outside the gene matches. CDR3 sequence (DNA): TGTGCCTGGAGTTGGGGGAGGGCTAGGTCGGATACGCAGTATTTT. Encoded protein: CAWSWGRARSDTQYF.

V is TRBV7-6 and J is TRBJ2-5; TRBD2 is a possible D gene (5 bases). This CDR3 has 13 residues. Germline V lookup: CDR1 SGHVS, CDR2 FNYEAQ. With 5 bases removed from V and 2 bases from J, the gap between germline ends came to 9 bases. The CDR3 sequence: CASSPGVQETQYF. The CDR3 DNA reads TGTGCCAGCAGCCCCGGGGTTCAAGAGACCCAGTACTTC. Using reference TRBV7-6 and TRBJ2-5 for the parts outside the CDR3, the full variable domain is GAGVSQSPRYKVTKRGQDVALRCDPISGHVSLYWYRQALGQGPEFLTYFNYEAQQDKSGLPNDRFSAERPEGSISTLTIQRTEQRDSAMYRCASSPGVQETQYFGPGTRLLVL.

This clone was recorded a few times. This chain uses TRBV7-9 with TRBJ1-2, with 8 bases that match TRBD1. The V gene's germline CDR1 is SEHNR and CDR2 FQNEAQ (reference sequence). V was pared by 3 bases and J by 14 bases, with 14 bases of the junction left unmatched. This CDR3 is built from 14 residues. Here the CDR3 DNA reads TGTGCCAGCAGCTTTTCGGACAGGGCCTCTATCGGGACCTTC. Translating it yields CASSFSDRASIGTF. Combining the CDR3 with reference TRBV7-9 and TRBJ1-2 gives the whole variable domain DTGVSQNPRHKITKRGQNVTFRCDPISEHNRLYWYRQTLGQGPEFLTYFQNEAQLEKSRLLSDRFSAERPKGSFSTLEIQRTEQGDSAMYLCASSFSDRASIGTFGSGTRLTVV.